These T cell receptor beta chains were read from a single sample in a study of T cell responses to AZD1222 COVID-19 vaccine. Some clones are missing from TCRdb's copy, which holds only in-frame ones; the method was immunoSEQ multiplex PCR. The sample consists of about 160,000 clones, about 95% of them appearing once. Specimen: peripheral blood, collected on day 0 of AZD1222 vaccination. These receptors all come from an adult in good health. The CDR3 runs from the conserved cysteine through the conserved F or W. The D gene is left open where the match is weak. Clone size is given for some rows only: seen once, a few or many times, or a class if the clone is expanded.

j_gene: TRBJ1-5
v_gene: TRBV2
abundance: .
d_gene: .
CDR3nt: TGTGCCAGCAGGGAAAGGACTAGCAATCAGCCCCAGCATTTT
CDR3aa: CASRERTSNQPQHF

j_gene: TRBJ2-3
v_gene: TRBV9
abundance: .
d_gene: TRBD2
CDR3nt: TGTGCCAGCAGCGTGGCCCGGGGAGGGAGAGCTTCCACAGATACGCAGTATTTT
CDR3aa: CASSVARGGRASTDTQYF

j_gene: TRBJ1-5
v_gene: TRBV28
abundance: .
d_gene: .
CDR3nt: TGTGCCAGCAGTTTTGAGGGATATAGCAATCAGCCCCAGCATTTT
CDR3aa: CASSFEGYSNQPQHF

j_gene: TRBJ1-6
v_gene: TRBV5-4
abundance: .
d_gene: .
CDR3nt: TGTGCCAGCAGCTCGCAAAACGGCCATAATTCACCCCTCCACTTT
CDR3aa: CASSSQNGHNSPLHF

j_gene: TRBJ1-1
v_gene: TRBV7-3
abundance: once
d_gene: .
CDR3nt: TGTGCCAGCAGCTTAGGTGTTTGGCGGGGGGCCACTGAAGCTTTCTTT
CDR3aa: CASSLGVWRGATEAFF

j_gene: TRBJ1-2
v_gene: TRBV27
abundance: .
d_gene: .
CDR3nt: TGTGCCAGCAGTTTAAAGAGGGGACCTTATGGCTACACCTTC
CDR3aa: CASSLKRGPYGYTF

j_gene: TRBJ1-2
v_gene: TRBV2
abundance: .
d_gene: .
CDR3nt: TGTGCCAGCACTCTCGGGGTCTATGGCTACACCTTC
CDR3aa: CASTLGVYGYTF

j_gene: TRBJ1-2
v_gene: TRBV6-5
abundance: .
d_gene: .
CDR3nt: TGTGCCAGCAGTTACTCGGGGAATGGCTACACCTTC
CDR3aa: CASSYSGNGYTF

j_gene: TRBJ2-4
v_gene: TRBV6-1
abundance: .
d_gene: .
CDR3nt: TGTGCCAGCAGTGAAGCCCGGGGTACCAAAAACATTCAGTACTTC
CDR3aa: CASSEARGTKNIQYF

j_gene: TRBJ2-4
v_gene: TRBV6-5
abundance: .
d_gene: TRBD2
CDR3nt: TGTGCCAGCAAAATGGGGAGGGGCAGGGACATTCAGTACTTC
CDR3aa: CASKMGRGRDIQYF

j_gene: TRBJ2-2
v_gene: TRBV7-9
abundance: .
d_gene: TRBD2
CDR3nt: TGTGCCAGCAGCTTTTTCGGGACTAGATTTTCCCGGGAGCTGTTTTTT
CDR3aa: CASSFFGTRFSRELFF

j_gene: TRBJ2-1
v_gene: TRBV6-5
abundance: .
d_gene: .
CDR3nt: TGTGCCAGCAGTTATGGTAGTAGTGAGCAGTTCTTC
CDR3aa: CASSYGSSEQFF

j_gene: TRBJ2-3
v_gene: TRBV3-1/TRBV3-2
abundance: .
d_gene: .
CDR3nt: TGTGCCAGCAGCCATGCTGGTACGCAGTATTTT
CDR3aa: CASSHAGTQYF

j_gene: TRBJ1-1
v_gene: TRBV5-5
abundance: once
d_gene: .
CDR3nt: TGTGCCAGCAGCTTGGGCAGGAACACTGAAGCTTTCTTT
CDR3aa: CASSLGRNTEAFF

j_gene: TRBJ1-2
v_gene: TRBV6-1
abundance: .
d_gene: .
CDR3nt: TGTGCCAGCAGTGAACAGGGGTCCTATGGCTACACCTTC
CDR3aa: CASSEQGSYGYTF

j_gene: TRBJ1-5
v_gene: TRBV28
abundance: .
d_gene: .
CDR3nt: TGTGCCAGCTCACCCATGGGCGGCCAGAACAATCAGCCCCAGCATTTT
CDR3aa: CASSPMGGQNNQPQHF

j_gene: TRBJ1-2
v_gene: TRBV6-1
abundance: .
d_gene: .
CDR3nt: TGTGCCAGCAGTGAAGTGGGGAGGTATGGCTACACCTTC
CDR3aa: CASSEVGRYGYTF

j_gene: TRBJ1-2
v_gene: TRBV11-2
abundance: .
d_gene: .
CDR3nt: TGTGCCAGCAGCTTCTTGTCCGGGGGCCCCCCATATGGCTACACCTTC
CDR3aa: CASSFLSGGPPYGYTF

j_gene: TRBJ1-2
v_gene: TRBV19
abundance: .
d_gene: .
CDR3nt: TGTGCCAGTAGTTTAGGGGCGGGCATTTATGGCTACACCTTC
CDR3aa: CASSLGAGIYGYTF

j_gene: TRBJ2-1
v_gene: TRBV4-1
abundance: .
d_gene: TRBD2
CDR3nt: TGCGCCAGCAGCCCAGCCCCGAGTGCTAGCGGGAGGGGGGGGATCTTC
CDR3aa: CASSPAPSASGRGGIF

j_gene: TRBJ2-2
v_gene: TRBV7-8
abundance: .
d_gene: .
CDR3nt: TGTGCCAGCCGCCGGGGACGGTCCTCGAACACCGGGGAGCTGTTTTTT
CDR3aa: CASRRGRSSNTGELFF

j_gene: TRBJ1-2
v_gene: TRBV2
abundance: .
d_gene: TRBD1
CDR3nt: TGTGCCAGCTCGGGACAGGGGCCCGATGGCTACACCTTC
CDR3aa: CASSGQGPDGYTF

j_gene: TRBJ1-2
v_gene: TRBV25-1
abundance: .
d_gene: TRBD1
CDR3nt: TGTGCCAGCAGCCAGGGGGGCGGAGACTATGGCTACACCTTC
CDR3aa: CASSQGGGDYGYTF

j_gene: TRBJ1-2
v_gene: TRBV3-1/TRBV3-2
abundance: once
d_gene: .
CDR3nt: TGTGCCAGCAGCCGTCGGGGGACCAGGGATGGCTACACCTTC
CDR3aa: CASSRRGTRDGYTF

j_gene: TRBJ2-1
v_gene: TRBV28
abundance: .
d_gene: .
CDR3nt: TGTGCCAGCATCGGGGTACCTTACAATGAGCAGTTCTTC
CDR3aa: CASIGVPYNEQFF

j_gene: TRBJ2-5
v_gene: TRBV28
abundance: .
d_gene: TRBD1
CDR3nt: TGTGCCAGCAGTATAGGGGGCGGAGAGACCCAGTACTTC
CDR3aa: CASSIGGGETQYF